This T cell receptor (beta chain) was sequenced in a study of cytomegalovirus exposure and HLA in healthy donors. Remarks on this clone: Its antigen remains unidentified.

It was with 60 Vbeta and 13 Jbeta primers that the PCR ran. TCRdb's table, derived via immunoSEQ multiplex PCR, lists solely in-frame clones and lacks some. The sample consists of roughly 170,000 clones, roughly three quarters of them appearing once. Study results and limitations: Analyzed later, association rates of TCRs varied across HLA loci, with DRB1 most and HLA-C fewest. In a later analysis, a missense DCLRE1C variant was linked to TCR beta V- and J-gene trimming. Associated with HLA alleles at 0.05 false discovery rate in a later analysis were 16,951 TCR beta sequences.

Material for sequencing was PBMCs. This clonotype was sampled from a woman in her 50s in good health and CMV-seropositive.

In nucleotides, the CDR3 is TGTGCCTCGACAAAAAGGGGAGGGGCGCAGACTTTCTTT. It encodes CASTKRGGAQTFF. The gene calls are TRBV30 and TRBJ1-1, with D possibly TRBD1 on 5 matching bases. The CDR3 is 13 residues long. Germline-derived CDR1 and CDR2 are GTSNPN and SVGIG (reference sequence). The V end lost 7 bases, the J end lost 12 bases, and 24 bases lay between the germline ends.